This TCR beta chain is drawn from a study of blood T cells in healthy people across ages. The CDR3 is 18 residues long. Germline V lookup: CDR1 LGHNA, CDR2 YSLEER. V was pared by 3 bases and J by 4 bases, with 9 bases of the junction left unmatched. Sample-barcoded 5' priming and a J-beta primer mix drove a second PCR of about 6 to 12 cycles. Each cDNA molecule was tagged by a template-switch adaptor that had 12 random nucleotides. TCRdb redid the calling of the 5' RACE reads with MiXCR, one entry per CDR3 protein. The sample lists about 1.5 million distinct CDR3 sequences, roughly two fifths seen once, with roughly 3.7% in the top ten. The authors drew approximately 9 milliliters of peripheral blood from each donor.

This TCR derives from a young woman in good health. Sequencing used blood. The V call is TRBV4-3, the J call TRBJ2-3; 14 bases agree with TRBD2. CDR3 sequence reads: CASSQAPPGLAGADTQYF. CDR3 bases: TGCGCCAGCAGCCAGGCTCCCCCGGGACTAGCGGGGGCAGATACGCAGTATTTT.